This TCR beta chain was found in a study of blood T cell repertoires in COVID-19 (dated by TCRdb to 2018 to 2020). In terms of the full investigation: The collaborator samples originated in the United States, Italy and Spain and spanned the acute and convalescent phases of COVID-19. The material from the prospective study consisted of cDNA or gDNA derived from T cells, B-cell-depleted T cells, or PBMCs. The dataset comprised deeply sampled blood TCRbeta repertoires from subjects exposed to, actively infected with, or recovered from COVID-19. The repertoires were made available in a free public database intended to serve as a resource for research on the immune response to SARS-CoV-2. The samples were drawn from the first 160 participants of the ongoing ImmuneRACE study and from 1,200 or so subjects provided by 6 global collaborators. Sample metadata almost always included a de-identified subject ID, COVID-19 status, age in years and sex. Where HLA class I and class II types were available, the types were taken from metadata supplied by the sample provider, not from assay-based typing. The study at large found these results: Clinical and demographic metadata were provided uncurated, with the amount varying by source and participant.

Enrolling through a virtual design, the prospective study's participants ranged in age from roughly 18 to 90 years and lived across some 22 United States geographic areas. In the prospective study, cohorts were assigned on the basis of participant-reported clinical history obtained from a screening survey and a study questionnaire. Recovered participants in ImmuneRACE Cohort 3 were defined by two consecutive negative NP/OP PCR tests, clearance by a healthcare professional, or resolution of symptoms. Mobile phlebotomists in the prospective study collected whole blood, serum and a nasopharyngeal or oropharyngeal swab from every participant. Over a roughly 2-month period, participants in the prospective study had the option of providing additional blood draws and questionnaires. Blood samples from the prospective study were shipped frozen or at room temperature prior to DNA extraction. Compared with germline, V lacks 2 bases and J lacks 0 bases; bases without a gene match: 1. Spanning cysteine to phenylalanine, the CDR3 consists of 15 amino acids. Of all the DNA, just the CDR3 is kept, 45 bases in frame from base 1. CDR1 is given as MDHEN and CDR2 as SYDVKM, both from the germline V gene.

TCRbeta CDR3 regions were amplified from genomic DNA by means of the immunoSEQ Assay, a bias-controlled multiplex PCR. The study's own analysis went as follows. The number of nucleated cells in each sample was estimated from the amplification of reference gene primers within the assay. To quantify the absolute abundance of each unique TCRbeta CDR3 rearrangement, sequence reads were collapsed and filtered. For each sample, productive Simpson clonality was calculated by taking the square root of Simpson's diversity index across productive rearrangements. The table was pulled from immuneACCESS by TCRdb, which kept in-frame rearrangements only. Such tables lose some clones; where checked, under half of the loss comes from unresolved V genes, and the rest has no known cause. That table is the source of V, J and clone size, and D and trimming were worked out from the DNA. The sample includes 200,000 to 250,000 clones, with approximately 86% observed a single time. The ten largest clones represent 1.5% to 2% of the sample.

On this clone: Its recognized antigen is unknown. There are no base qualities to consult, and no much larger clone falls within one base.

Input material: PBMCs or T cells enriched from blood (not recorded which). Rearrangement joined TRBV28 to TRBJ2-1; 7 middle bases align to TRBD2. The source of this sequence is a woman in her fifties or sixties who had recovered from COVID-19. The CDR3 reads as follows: CASSLSGDSYNEQFF. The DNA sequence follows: TGTGCCAGCAGTTTAAGCGGGGACTCCTACAATGAGCAGTTCTTC.